The rows below give T cell receptor beta chains drawn from one sample of a study of CD8 T cells in Susac syndrome. TCRdb reanalysed the immunoSEQ multiplex PCR reads using MiXCR and keeps one entry per CDR3 protein. The profile shows more than 65,000 distinct CDR3 sequences, just under 95% of them singletons. What was sequenced was CD8+ T cells from PBMCs. The receptors originated from a human donor in good health. Each CDR3 is given with its conserved first and last residue. A D gene is named only where the DNA matches it firmly. Expanded clones are given a class, and other clones once, few, many or no size at all.

TRBV27	NA	TRBJ2-1	NA	CAVQGLPRNEQFF	TGTGCCGTCCAAGGCCTTCCAAGGAATGAGCAGTTCTTC
TRBV7-9	NA	TRBJ1-4	NA	CASSLWTEPGEKLFF	TGTGCCAGCAGCTTATGGACAGAACCTGGTGAAAAACTGTTTTTT
TRBV5-1	TRBD1	TRBJ1-1	once	CASSLWTGEVEAFF	TGCGCCAGCAGCTTGTGGACAGGAGAAGTTGAAGCTTTCTTT
TRBV7-9	TRBD1	TRBJ2-7	once	CASSLTGAEQYF	TGTGCCAGCAGTCTTACAGGGGCCGAGCAGTACTTC
TRBV7-9	NA	TRBJ1-2	NA	CASSSVGEILNYGYTF	TGTGCCAGCAGTTCAGTGGGGGAGATCCTTAACTATGGCTACACCTTC
TRBV9	NA	TRBJ2-1	NA	CASSVVDSLNEQFF	TGTGCCAGCAGCGTAGTGGATAGCCTCAATGAGCAGTTCTTC
TRBV6-2/TRBV6-3	NA	TRBJ1-1	NA	CASSYSRGSGDPEAFF	TGTGCCAGCAGTTACTCGAGGGGGTCGGGGGACCCTGAAGCTTTCTTT
TRBV6-2/TRBV6-3	TRBD1	TRBJ1-1	NA	CASSYRGPEAFF	TGTGCCAGCAGTTACAGGGGGCCTGAAGCTTTCTTT
TRBV5-6	NA	TRBJ2-1	NA	CASSLAAAFNEQFF	TGTGCCAGCAGCTTGGCCGCGGCTTTCAATGAGCAGTTCTTC
TRBV9	NA	TRBJ2-3	NA	CASSGMGASDTQYF	TGTGCCAGCAGCGGGATGGGGGCATCAGATACGCAGTATTTT
TRBV7-9	NA	TRBJ1-2	NA	CASTLGSSYSGGYTF	TGTGCCAGCACCCTAGGGTCTTCCTATTCTGGGGGCTACACCTTC
TRBV7-8	NA	TRBJ2-6	NA	CASSLERRVSGANVLTF	TGTGCCAGCAGCTTAGAGAGGAGAGTCTCTGGGGCCAACGTCCTGACTTTC
TRBV7-3	NA	TRBJ1-1	NA	CASSQGGFGTEAFF	TGTGCCAGCAGCCAAGGGGGATTTGGCACTGAAGCTTTCTTT
TRBV29-1	NA	TRBJ1-1	NA	CSVEDFQNTEAFF	TGCAGCGTTGAAGACTTCCAGAACACTGAAGCTTTCTTT
TRBV19	NA	TRBJ2-3	NA	CASTQGVTDTQYF	TGTGCCAGTACCCAAGGGGTCACAGATACGCAGTATTTT
TRBV29-1	NA	TRBJ2-2	NA	CSAAGVGGAENTGELFF	TGCAGCGCGGCTGGGGTAGGGGGAGCAGAGAACACCGGGGAGCTGTTTTTT
TRBV4-3	NA	TRBJ1-1	once	CASSQDPRGGKAFF	TGCGCCAGCAGCCAAGATCCTAGGGGGGGTAAAGCTTTCTTT